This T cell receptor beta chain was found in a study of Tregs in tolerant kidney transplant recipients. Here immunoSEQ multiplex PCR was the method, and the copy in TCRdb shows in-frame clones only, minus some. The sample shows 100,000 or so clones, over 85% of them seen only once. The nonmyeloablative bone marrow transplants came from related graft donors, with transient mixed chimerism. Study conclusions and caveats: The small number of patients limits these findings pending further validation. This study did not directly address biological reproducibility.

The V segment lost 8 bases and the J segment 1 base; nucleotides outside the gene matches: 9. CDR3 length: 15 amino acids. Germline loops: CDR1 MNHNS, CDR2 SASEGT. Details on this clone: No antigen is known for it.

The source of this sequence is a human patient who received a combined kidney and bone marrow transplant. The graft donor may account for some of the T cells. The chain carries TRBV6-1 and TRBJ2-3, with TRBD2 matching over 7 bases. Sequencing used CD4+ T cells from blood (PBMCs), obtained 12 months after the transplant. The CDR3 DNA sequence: TGTGCCAGCGCCCGGGGGGTAGCGGGCACAGATACGCAGTATTTT. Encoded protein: CASARGVAGTDTQYF.